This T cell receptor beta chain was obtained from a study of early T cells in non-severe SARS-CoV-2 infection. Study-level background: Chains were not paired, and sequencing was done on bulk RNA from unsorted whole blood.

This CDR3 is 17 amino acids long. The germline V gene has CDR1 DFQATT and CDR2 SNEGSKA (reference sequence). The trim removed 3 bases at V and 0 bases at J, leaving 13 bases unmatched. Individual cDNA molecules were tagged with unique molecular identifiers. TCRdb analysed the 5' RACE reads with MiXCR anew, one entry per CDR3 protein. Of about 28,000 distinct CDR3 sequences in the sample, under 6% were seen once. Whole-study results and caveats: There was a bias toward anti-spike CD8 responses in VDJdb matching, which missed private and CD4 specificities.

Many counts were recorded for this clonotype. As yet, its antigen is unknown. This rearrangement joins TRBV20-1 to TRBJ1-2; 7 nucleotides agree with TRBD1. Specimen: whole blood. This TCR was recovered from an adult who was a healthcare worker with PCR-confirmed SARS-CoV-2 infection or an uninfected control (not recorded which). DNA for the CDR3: TGCAGTGCTAGTTTGCGACAGGGAAAGACCACTAACTATGGCTACACCTTC. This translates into CSASLRQGKTTNYGYTF.